The 25 T cell receptor beta chains reported below all come from one sample, sequenced in a study of post-analysis software for immune sequencing data. These receptors lack a known antigen. Study-wide results and caveats: Patients showed TRBV5-6, TRBV5-1 and TRBV20-1 among a handful of TRBV segments more frequent than in controls.

The library was made from cDNA and included unique molecular identifiers. A single record per CDR3 protein comes from TCRdb applying MiXCR to the PCR reads. The data contain hundreds of thousands of distinct CDR3 sequences, around 60% of them seen just once; the ten biggest clones take up about 10%. The sample comprised blood. All receptors come from a girl aged 2 to 9 with multiple sclerosis.

The chain is built from TRBV2 and TRBJ2-7, with D possibly matching TRBD1 (5 bases). Trimming took off 9 bases at V and 5 bases at J, with 14 bases between the two ends. CDR3 length equals 12 residues. Germline CDR1 is SNHLY and CDR2 is FYNNEI. Here the CDR3 reads CASSGLEHEQYF. DNA of the CDR3: TGTGCCAGTTCAGGGCTAGAGCACGAGCAGTACTTC.

The V gene is TRBV3-1, the J gene TRBJ1-4; D unclear. V lost 2 bases and J lost 6, with 7 bases in between. This CDR3 has 13 amino acids. Per the germline V gene, CDR1 is LGHDT and CDR2 is YNNKEL (reference sequence). The CDR3 loop is CASSQIIDEKLFF. The DNA of the CDR3 is TGTGCCAGCAGCCAAATAATTGATGAAAAACTGTTTTTT.

This chain connects TRBV4-3 to TRBJ2-1; 7 bases match TRBD1. The CDR3 has 14 residues. The germline CDR1 and CDR2 sequences are LGHNA and YSLEER. The ends lost 1 base at V and 6 bases at J; junction bases unmatched: 3. The CDR3 loop is CASSQANRGNEQFF. The DNA for the CDR3 is TGCGCCAGCAGCCAAGCTAACAGGGGCAATGAGCAGTTCTTC.

The chain uses TRBV3-1 and TRBJ2-1, with a tentative D call TRBD1 (5 bases). V was pared by 0 bases and J by 7 bases, with 16 bases between. The CDR3 runs to 16 residues. Germline assignment: CDR1 LGHDT and CDR2 YNNKEL (reference sequence). The chain's CDR3 is CASSQDRVIGLNEQFF. CDR3 DNA sequence: TGTGCCAGCAGCCAAGACAGGGTCATTGGGCTAAATGAGCAGTTCTTC.

This sequence joins TRBV5-1 and TRBJ2-7; D is unresolved. Germline V gives CDR1 SGHRS, CDR2 YFSETQ. The V end was cut by 0 bases, the J end by 0 bases, with 7 bases between. The CDR3 covers 14 residues. The chain's CDR3 is CASSLGHTSYEQYF. In DNA form, the CDR3 reads TGCGCCAGCAGCTTGGGACACACCTCCTACGAGCAGTACTTC.

The chain uses TRBV20-1 and TRBJ2-3; D may be TRBD2 (7 bases). Trimming shortened V by 5 bases and J by 1 base, and 22 bases separated the two germline ends. CDR3 length: 17 amino acids. The germline V gene encodes CDR1 DFQATT and CDR2 SNEGSKA (reference sequence). DNA of the CDR3: TGCAGTGCTCCCGAAGGGGGGGACTATTGGGGCACAGATACGCAGTATTTT. This sequence encodes CSAPEGGDYWGTDTQYF.

This rearrangement joins TRBV6-2 or TRBV6-3 to TRBJ2-7, with unresolved D. The CDR3 contains 13 residues. V lost 6 bases to trimming and J lost 2 bases, with 11 bases between them. Germline V lookup: CDR1 MNHEY, CDR2 SVGEGT. CDR3 bases: TGTGCCAGCAGCCGTTGGATGGCCTACGAGCAGTACTTC. This codes for CASSRWMAYEQYF.

This chain uses TRBV11-2 with TRBJ2-5; D is ambiguous. The CDR3 covers 13 residues. Trimming removed 0 bases from V and 5 bases from J, with 7 bases in between. CDR1 is SGHAT, CDR2 FQNNGV, per germline. The CDR3 region is CASSLDSVETQYF. The CDR3 DNA follows: TGTGCCAGCAGCTTAGATAGTGTTGAGACCCAGTACTTC.

This chain joins TRBV7-2 and TRBJ2-7, with D maybe TRBD2 (5 bases). CDR3 length equals 15 residues. Germline V gene data show CDR1 as SGHTA and CDR2 as FQGNSA. V lost 0 bases and J lost 3, with 12 bases in between. CDR3 DNA: TGTGCCAGCAGCTTAGCAGGGAGTAGCCGCTACGAGCAGTACTTC. Translating it yields CASSLAGSSRYEQYF.

The rearrangement uses TRBV6-1 and TRBJ2-3; D might be TRBD1 (6 bases). Germline V gene data show CDR1 as MNHNS and CDR2 as SASEGT. This CDR3 region has 13 residues. V lost 5 bases, J lost 3 bases, and 9 bases lay in between. As DNA, the CDR3 is TGTGCCAGCAGTCACAGGGAAACAGATACGCAGTATTTT. Its translation is CASSHRETDTQYF.

This clonotype has just a few counts. The rearrangement joins TRBV12-3 or TRBV12-4 to TRBJ2-1, with 11 positions matching TRBD2. V gave up 5 bases and J gave up 8 bases; unmatched junction bases: 11. CDR3 length: 16 residues. The CDR3 loop is CASSKYLAGGPDEQFF. In DNA, the CDR3 is TGTGCCAGCAGTAAATACTTAGCGGGGGGGCCGGATGAGCAGTTCTTC.

This clonotype was picked up a small number of times. The DNA of the CDR3 is TGCAGTGCTAGCAAGGGGGCTTCGAATCAGCCCCAGCATTTT. This translates into CSASKGASNQPQHF. The chain recombines TRBV20-1 with TRBJ1-5, with 7 bases identical to TRBD1. The length of the CDR3 is 14 residues. V lost 3 bases, J lost 4 bases, and 6 bases stayed unmatched. Germline V gene sequence: CDR1 DFQATT, CDR2 SNEGSKA (reference sequence).

This rearrangement joins TRBV20-1 to TRBJ2-3; maybe TRBD2 (6 bases). V was shortened by 6 bases and J by 8 bases, with 15 bases between the two germline ends. The CDR3 runs to 12 residues. Germline V lookup: CDR1 DFQATT, CDR2 SNEGSKA (reference sequence). The CDR3 reads CSAVGGAGTQYF. CDR3 nucleotides: TGCAGTGCCGTGGGGGGAGCAGGTACGCAGTATTTT.

V and J are TRBV7-2 and TRBJ1-1; D remains unclear. The CDR3 contains 12 residues. Germline V gene sequence: CDR1 SGHTA, CDR2 FQGNSA. V was pared by 2 bases and J by 7 bases, with 8 bases between. CDR3 residues: CASSLRVDEAFF. Here the CDR3 DNA reads TGTGCCAGCAGCTTAAGGGTAGATGAAGCTTTCTTT.

The V gene is TRBV29-1, the J gene TRBJ1-1; D remains ambiguous. The V gene lost 6 bases and the J gene lost 0 bases, with 8 bases spanning the gap. The CDR3 totals 12 residues. From germline, CDR1 is SQVTM and CDR2 ANQGSEA. This CDR3 is CSVAQLNTEAFF. The DNA for the CDR3 is TGCAGCGTGGCACAGTTGAACACTGAAGCTTTCTTT.

The chain links TRBV18 to TRBJ2-3, with D possibly being TRBD2 (5 bases). In germline, CDR1 is KGHSH, CDR2 LQKENI. V gave up 0 bases and J gave up 2 bases, with 9 bases separating them. The CDR3 sequence is 15 residues long. As DNA, the CDR3 is TGTGCCAGCTCACCACCGGACTCTCACACAGATACGCAGTATTTT. Its translation: CASSPPDSHTDTQYF.

The V call is TRBV20-1, the J call TRBJ2-7; 10 bases are a match to TRBD1. The J segment lost 5 bases and the V segment lost 0 bases, leaving 10 bases of the junction unmatched. Germline CDR1 reads DFQATT; CDR2 reads SNEGSKA (reference sequence). The CDR3 covers 16 residues. The CDR3 spells CSARDLHVTGGNEQYF. The DNA for the CDR3 is TGCAGTGCTAGAGATCTACATGTGACAGGGGGCAACGAGCAGTACTTC.

The V gene is TRBV6-2 or TRBV6-3, the J gene TRBJ1-5; the D gene is possibly TRBD1 (6 bases). The CDR3 is 13 amino acids. Looked up from germline, CDR1 is MNHEY and CDR2 is SVGEGT. V was pared by 6 bases and J by 9 bases, with 15 bases between. The DNA of the CDR3 is TGTGCCAGCAGCTCGACAGGTTATCGGCCCCAGCATTTT. Protein product: CASSSTGYRPQHF.

The J gene is TRBJ2-5, the V gene TRBV27; D might be TRBD1 or TRBD2, each matching 6 bases. The CDR3 length is 15 residues. Germline V CDR1 and CDR2: MNHEY, SMNVEV (reference sequence). V gave up 3 bases and J gave up 11 bases, with 22 bases separating them. CDR3 protein: CASSFGGKKGDEQYF. CDR3 sequence (DNA): TGTGCCAGCAGTTTCGGGGGAAAGAAGGGGGATGAGCAGTACTTC.

CDR3 amino acids: CASSHLTGANVLTF. DNA of the CDR3: TGTGCCAGCAGCCATTTAACCGGGGCCAACGTCCTGACTTTC. The J gene is TRBJ2-6, the V gene TRBV14; D is uncertain. V shed 3 bases and J shed 4 bases, with 7 bases lying between them. Per the germline V gene, CDR1 is SGHDN and CDR2 is FVKESK. The CDR3 extends over 14 amino acids.

The chain combines TRBV6-6 with TRBJ2-3; tentatively, D is TRBD1 or TRBD2 (5 bases each). This CDR3 spans 14 amino acids. V was clipped by 5 bases and J by 4 bases, with 13 bases between them. Germline V gives CDR1 MNHNY, CDR2 SVGAGI (reference sequence). CDR3 amino acids: CASSDKRGADTQYF. The CDR3 nucleotides read TGTGCCAGCAGTGATAAACGGGGCGCAGATACGCAGTATTTT.

The chain joins TRBV4-2 to TRBJ2-3; 10 positions match TRBD2. V gave up 3 bases and J gave up 8 bases; unmatched junction bases: 20. Germline lookup yields CDR1 LGHNA and CDR2 YNFKEQ. The CDR3 covers 19 residues. The CDR3: CASSHEGRRSGRAFFTQYF. CDR3 DNA: TGTGCCAGCAGCCACGAGGGGAGGCGGAGCGGGAGGGCCTTTTTTACGCAGTATTTT.

The V and J genes are TRBV7-9 and TRBJ1-2; tentative D call: TRBD1 (6 bases). With 2 bases removed from V and 3 bases from J, the gap between germline ends came to 13 bases. The CDR3 has 15 residues. Germline V gene data show CDR1 as SEHNR and CDR2 as FQNEAQ (reference sequence). CDR3 nucleotides: TGTGCCAGCAGCTTACAAGCAGGGGCAGACTATGGCTACACCTTC. Translated: CASSLQAGADYGYTF. Looking up the rest from reference TRBV7-9 and TRBJ1-2 gives the full variable domain: DTGVSQNPRHKITKRGQNVTFRCDPISEHNRLYWYRQTLGQGPEFLTYFQNEAQLEKSRLLSDRFSAERPKGSFSTLEIQRTEQGDSAMYLCASSLQAGADYGYTFGSGTRLTVV.

This clonotype came up a few times. The chain joins TRBV7-9 to TRBJ2-1, with 8 bases identical to TRBD1. Germline CDR1 is SEHNR and CDR2 is FQNEAQ (reference sequence). This CDR3 has 18 amino acids. With V trimmed by 4 bases and J by 4 bases, 15 bases remained unmatched. The CDR3 coding sequence is TGTGCCAGCAGCTCGACTTGGGACAGGCTCACTATTTACAATGAGCAGTTCTTC. This encodes CASSSTWDRLTIYNEQFF.

The genes are TRBV27 and TRBJ2-3, with 7 nucleotides matching TRBD1. The junction had 5 bases not matched to a gene; V was cut back by 4 bases and J by 4 bases. CDR3 length equals 14 residues. Germline V lookup: CDR1 MNHEY, CDR2 SMNVEV (reference sequence). In DNA, the CDR3 is TGTGCCAGCAGTTCGGGACAGTTGGCAGATACGCAGTATTTT. Translated, it gives CASSSGQLADTQYF.